Each of the 13 T cell receptor beta chains below was sequenced from the same sample in a study of blood T cell repertoires in COVID-19. Using immunoSEQ multiplex PCR, the repertoire was profiled, and TCRdb retains in-frame clones only, with some absent. Among about 84,000 clones listed, 76% were seen once. Material: peripheral blood. These receptors originate from a man aged 65-85 years with acute or convalescent COVID-19.

The rearrangement joins TRBV30 to TRBJ1-3; D unclear. V lost 0 bases, J lost 4 bases, and 16 bases lay in between. The CDR3 is 16 residues long. The germline gives CDR1 GTSNPN, CDR2 SVGIG (reference sequence). This chain's CDR3 is CAWSVSWASSGNTIYF. The CDR3 DNA reads TGTGCCTGGAGTGTATCGTGGGCATCCTCGGGAAACACCATATATTTT.

The rearrangement links TRBV5-4 to TRBJ2-5; 14 nucleotides align to TRBD2. This CDR3 is 16 amino acids long. J was trimmed by 4 bases and V by 4 bases; bases with no gene match: 6. Germline-derived CDR1 and CDR2 are SGHNT and YYREEE (reference sequence). CDR3 coding DNA: TGTGCCAGCAGCCCAGGACTAGCGGGGGGATTAGAGACCCAGTACTTC. Amino acids: CASSPGLAGGLETQYF.

The rearrangement uses TRBV6-1 and TRBJ2-1; 8 bases align to TRBD2. V shed 1 base, J shed 4 bases, and the junction held 6 bases outside the gene matches. The germline V gene has CDR1 MNHNS and CDR2 SASEGT. The CDR3 has 16 residues. The CDR3 bases are TGTGCCAGCAGTGAAGAAGGCGGGGGGAATTACAATGAGCAGTTCTTC. Its protein is CASSEEGGGNYNEQFF.

This clone is a singleton in its sample. V and J are TRBV7-9 and TRBJ2-1, with D tentatively TRBD2 (6 bases). CDR1 is SEHNR, CDR2 FQNEAQ, per germline (reference sequence). Between the trimmed V and J ends, which lost 3 bases and 0 bases, there was a span of 18 bases. The CDR3 runs to 18 residues. The CDR3 loop is CASSFGLLAGGSYNEQFF. The CDR3 coding sequence is TGTGCCAGCAGCTTCGGGCTCCTAGCCGGGGGCTCCTACAATGAGCAGTTCTTC. Drawing the rest from reference TRBV7-9 and TRBJ2-1, the complete variable domain is DTGVSQNPRHKITKRGQNVTFRCDPISEHNRLYWYRQTLGQGPEFLTYFQNEAQLEKSRLLSDRFSAERPKGSFSTLEIQRTEQGDSAMYLCASSFGLLAGGSYNEQFFGPGTRLTVL.

V and J are TRBV7-8 and TRBJ1-2; 11 bases fit TRBD1. The J segment lost 7 bases and the V segment lost 4 bases, leaving 5 bases of the junction unmatched. Per germline, CDR1 SGHVS and CDR2 FQNEAQ. This CDR3 has 14 amino acids. CDR3 sequence: CASSSGQGATGYTF. The CDR3 coding sequence is TGTGCCAGCAGCTCCGGACAGGGGGCAACTGGCTACACCTTC.

The CDR3 nucleotides read TGCGCCAGCAGCCGGAAGGGGCGGGGGCGCTCGGGTAATGAGCAGTTCTTC. As protein: CASSRKGRGRSGNEQFF. The chain combines TRBV10-1 with TRBJ2-1; possibly TRBD2 for D (7 bases). CDR1 and CDR2 from the germline V gene are WNHNN and SYGVQD (reference sequence). Trimming stripped 6 bases from V and 7 bases from J, with 25 bases between. The CDR3 has 17 residues.

The rearrangement uses TRBV11-2 and TRBJ1-2; no definite D call. The V end lost 3 bases, the J end lost 2 bases, and 7 bases lay between the germline ends. Germline values: CDR1 SGHAT, CDR2 FQNNGV. This CDR3 comprises 13 residues. The CDR3 here is CASSLSSNYGYTF. As DNA, the CDR3 is TGTGCCAGCAGCTTGTCTTCCAACTATGGCTACACCTTC.

The rearrangement joins TRBV18 to TRBJ1-4; the D is unclear. Trimming removed 2 bases at V and 4 bases at J, with 14 bases between. Germline assignment: CDR1 KGHSH and CDR2 LQKENI. This CDR3 region has 16 residues. The CDR3 sequence: CASSPSAATRNEKLFF. The CDR3 DNA is TGTGCCAGCTCACCATCGGCGGCCACACGTAATGAAAAACTGTTTTTT.

V gene TRBV6-5 combines with J gene TRBJ1-1; D not certain. V was shortened by 2 bases and J by 4 bases, with 14 bases between the two germline ends. Germline V gene lookup returns CDR1 MNHEY and CDR2 SVGAGI. CDR3 length equals 15 residues. The chain's CDR3 is CASSYGMSAGTEAFF. CDR3 DNA sequence: TGTGCCAGCAGTTACGGAATGTCAGCGGGCACTGAAGCTTTCTTT.

V is TRBV30 and J is TRBJ1-1; weak D call: TRBD1 (5 bases). The CDR3 is 13 residues long. V lost 0 bases to trimming and J lost 4 bases, with 9 bases between them. Per the germline V gene, CDR1 is GTSNPN and CDR2 is SVGIG (reference sequence). The CDR3 region has the DNA TGTGCCTGGAGTGTCAGGGAGGCCACTGAAGCTTTCTTT. It encodes CAWSVREATEAFF. Using reference TRBV30 and TRBJ1-1 for the parts outside the CDR3, the full variable domain is SQTIHQWPATLVQPVGSPLSLECTVEGTSNPNLYWYRQAAGRGLQLLFYSVGIGQISSEVPQNLSASRPQDRQFILSSKKLLLSDSGFYLCAWSVREATEAFFGQGTRLTVV.

This CDR3 reads CASSSSRSNTEAFF. In DNA, the CDR3 is TGTGCCAGCAGCTCCTCCCGTTCGAACACTGAAGCTTTCTTT. The chain carries TRBV5-8 and TRBJ1-1; D not resolved. CDR3 size: 14 residues. Germline CDR1 reads SGHTS; CDR2 reads YDEGEE. V was pared by 3 bases and J by 1 base, with 10 bases between.

This clone was seen more than once but under ten times. The chain has TRBV11-2 and TRBJ1-1; D not resolved. Germline lookup yields CDR1 SGHAT and CDR2 FQNNGV. With 7 bases removed from V and 0 bases from J, the gap between germline ends came to 21 bases. The CDR3 length is 17 residues. The CDR3 DNA sequence: TGTGCCAGCAACCCCCATGGAAGTCAGGTTTTGAACACTGAAGCTTTCTTT. This translates into CASNPHGSQVLNTEAFF.

J is TRBJ1-2 and V is TRBV5-1; TRBD1 aligns across 8 bases. This CDR3 region has 16 residues. The trim removed 4 bases at V and 4 bases at J, leaving 12 bases unmatched. Germline V gene data show CDR1 as SGHRS and CDR2 as YFSETQ. The CDR3 sequence: CASSQNSGQDGYGYTF. The CDR3 DNA sequence: TGCGCCAGCAGCCAGAATTCGGGACAGGACGGCTATGGCTACACCTTC.